One and the same sample provided the 8 T cell receptor beta chains below, sequenced in a study of T-cell memory formation after mild COVID-19. In TCRdb, the 5' RACE reads were re-called with MiXCR into one record per CDR3 protein. This sample has about 430,000 distinct CDR3 sequences; more than 15% occur once, and the top ten carry roughly 21%. The sequenced sample was PBMCs or a T cell subset sorted from them (not recorded which). Every receptor here comes from a man in his late teens or twenties who had mild COVID-19 (a few samples of this study predate the infection). Cell type and time point are not known.

A few counts support this clonotype. The CDR3 protein is CASSEGGIRNQPQHF. CDR3 coding DNA: TGTGCCAGCAGTGAAGGGGGGATACGCAATCAGCCCCAGCATTTT. This rearrangement joins TRBV6-1 to TRBJ1-5; D is perhaps TRBD1 (5 bases). The germline gives CDR1 MNHNS, CDR2 SASEGT. V was clipped by 1 base and J by 2 bases, with 9 bases between them. The CDR3 totals 15 residues.

This clonotype was counted a few times. The J gene is TRBJ2-3, the V gene TRBV6-6; D possibly corresponds to TRBD2 (6 bases). This CDR3 contains 16 residues. Trimming stripped 8 bases from V and 5 bases from J, with 23 bases between. Germline CDR1 MNHNY, CDR2 SVGAGI (reference sequence). DNA for the CDR3: TGTGCCAGCGATTTGGGCCGGGACTCCTTGCGAGATACGCAGTATTTT. It translates to CASDLGRDSLRDTQYF.

There are a few counts of this clonotype. The chain couples TRBV18 to TRBJ2-3; D possibly corresponds to TRBD2 (5 bases). With 2 bases removed from V and 3 bases from J, the gap between germline ends came to 18 bases. This CDR3 spans 17 amino acids. The germline gives CDR1 KGHSH, CDR2 LQKENI. The CDR3 DNA sequence: TGTGCCAGCTCACCATATTCTAGCAGGTGGGGTACAGATACGCAGTATTTT. As protein: CASSPYSSRWGTDTQYF.

The chain links TRBV7-2 to TRBJ1-2; maybe TRBD1 (5 bases). In germline, CDR1 is SGHTA, CDR2 FQGNSA. V lost 1 base and J lost 8, with 11 bases in between. The CDR3 extends over 13 amino acids. CDR3 in DNA: TGTGCCAGCAGCTTAGTGGGGGGAACAGGCTACACCTTC. Its translation: CASSLVGGTGYTF.

The chain carries TRBV7-9 and TRBJ2-6, with D tentatively TRBD1 (5 bases). The CDR3 is made up of 17 amino acids. Germline-derived CDR1 and CDR2 are SEHNR and FQNEAQ (reference sequence). Trimming cost V 1 base and J 3 bases, with 13 bases left between them. For the CDR3, the DNA is TGTGCCAGCAGCTTAGAAACAGGTTTGCGTGGGGCCAACGTCCTGACTTTC. Its translation: CASSLETGLRGANVLTF.

The chain's CDR3 is CATSRGVQYEQYV. CDR3 nucleotide sequence: TGTGCCACCAGCAGAGGCGTACAGTACGAGCAGTACGTC. The chain couples TRBV15 to TRBJ2-7; D uncertain. CDR1 LNHNV and CDR2 YYDKDF come from the germline V gene (reference sequence). The CDR3 runs to 13 residues. The V end lost 1 base, the J end lost 4 bases, and 8 bases lay between the germline ends.

The chain couples TRBV20-1 to TRBJ2-5, with 15 bases aligning to TRBD2. J lost 5 bases, V lost 6 bases, and 13 bases had no gene match. Germline loops: CDR1 DFQATT, CDR2 SNEGSKA (reference sequence). The CDR3 contains 17 residues. CDR3 sequence: CSARERTSGGAWETQYF. CDR3 sequence (DNA): TGCAGTGCCCGAGAGAGGACTAGCGGGGGGGCCTGGGAGACCCAGTACTTC.

Only a few counts were recorded for this clonotype. The chain is built from TRBV5-1 and TRBJ2-3; 8 bases match TRBD1. The CDR3 totals 16 residues. Germline V lookup: CDR1 SGHRS, CDR2 YFSETQ. Trimming took 4 bases from V and 0 from J; bases not matched to a gene: 7. CDR3 nucleotide sequence: TGCGCCAGCAGCCGACAGGGGATGGTAAGCACAGATACGCAGTATTTT. Its protein is CASSRQGMVSTDTQYF.